This T cell receptor beta chain came from a study of T cell repertoires in cytomegalovirus infection. Study context: Matching HLA type and CMV infection were both indicated by public TCR beta signatures. Study-wide points: Predominance within the ex vivo response was attributable to HLA-C-restricted CMV-specific TCR beta clonotypes. Cumulated frequencies of public TCR beta families served to identify carriers of CMV plus the relevant HLA.

MiXCR was run by TCRdb on the reads, yielding one entry per CDR3 protein. The sample consists of around 130,000 distinct CDR3 sequences, less than 9.5% of them appearing once. This clonotype was detected a few times. Its antigen remains unknown. Sequenced material: PBMCs. This clonotype was sampled from a human donor in good health (CMV status not recorded). Some clones in this sample may be carry-over from other donors' samples.

Here the CDR3 DNA reads TGTGCCAGCAGCGGGGGGTTAGGGCAAGAGACCCAGTACTTC. Its protein is CASSGGLGQETQYF. The gene calls are TRBV5-4 and TRBJ2-5, with D maybe TRBD2 (6 bases). Germline CDR1 SGHNT, CDR2 YYREEE (reference sequence). V shed 4 bases and J shed 2 bases, with 12 bases lying between them. The CDR3 is made up of 14 amino acids.